What follows is one TCR beta chain and its context. The antigen it binds to is not known. One base away there is no much larger clone; base qualities are not given. Relative to germline, V is 5 bases shorter and J is 3 bases shorter, with 8 bases between their ends. The CDR3 contains 12 residues, cysteine and phenylalanine counted. Of the read, only the CDR3 DNA is kept; its 36 bases are in frame from base 1. The CDR1 and CDR2 encoded by the germline V gene are MNHEY and SVGEGT. One collaborating source in Seattle enrolled patients during active infection and followed them longitudinally through the course of disease. Whole blood was collected in K2EDTA tubes by collaborating institutions according to the institutions' own protocols. For TCRbeta analysis, collaborators shipped samples in one of three forms: frozen whole blood, isolated PBMCs, or DNA extracted from either of those sample types. The source of the sample is a study of blood T cell repertoires in COVID-19 (dated by TCRdb to 2019 to 2021). General notes on the study: The collaborator samples originated in the United States, Italy and Spain and spanned the acute and convalescent phases of COVID-19. The material from the prospective study consisted of cDNA or gDNA derived from T cells, B-cell-depleted T cells, or PBMCs. Subjects who had been exposed to COVID-19, were actively infected with it, or had recovered from it provided the deeply sampled blood TCRbeta repertoires that made up the dataset. The repertoires were made available in a free public database intended to serve as a resource for research on the immune response to SARS-CoV-2. Samples were obtained from the ongoing ImmuneRACE study (first 160 participants) and from some 1,200 subjects provided by 6 global collaborators. Sample metadata almost always included a de-identified subject ID, COVID-19 status, age in years and sex. HLA class I and class II types, where available, came from metadata supplied by the sample provider rather than from assay-based typing. Paper-wide results and their limitations: The amount of clinical and demographic metadata varied by source and participant and was provided uncurated.

TCRbeta CDR3 regions were amplified from genomic DNA using the immunoSEQ Assay, a bias-controlled multiplex PCR. The paper's data handling went like this. Within the assay, amplification of reference gene primers was used to estimate how many nucleated cells each sample contained. To quantify the absolute abundance of each unique TCRbeta CDR3 rearrangement, sequence reads were collapsed and filtered. For each sample, productive Simpson clonality was calculated by taking the square root of Simpson's diversity index across productive rearrangements. TCRdb re-hosts the immuneACCESS table, in-frame sequences only. Its copies lack some clones; in the studies checked, an unresolved V gene accounts for under half of them, and the cause for the rest is not known. That table is the source of V, J and clone size, and D and trimming were worked out from the DNA. The sample contains approximately 270,000 clones, around 82% of them found a single time. The ten largest account for approximately 14% of the sample.

The chain is assembled from TRBV6-2 or TRBV6-3 and TRBJ2-7; a tentative D call is TRBD2 (5 bases match). The specimen sequenced was peripheral blood. The TCR was taken from a person between 65 and 79 years old with COVID-19, enrolled during active disease. The DNA sequence is given as TGTGCCAGCAGTCGACTAAACTACGAGCAGTACTTC. It translates to CASSRLNYEQYF.